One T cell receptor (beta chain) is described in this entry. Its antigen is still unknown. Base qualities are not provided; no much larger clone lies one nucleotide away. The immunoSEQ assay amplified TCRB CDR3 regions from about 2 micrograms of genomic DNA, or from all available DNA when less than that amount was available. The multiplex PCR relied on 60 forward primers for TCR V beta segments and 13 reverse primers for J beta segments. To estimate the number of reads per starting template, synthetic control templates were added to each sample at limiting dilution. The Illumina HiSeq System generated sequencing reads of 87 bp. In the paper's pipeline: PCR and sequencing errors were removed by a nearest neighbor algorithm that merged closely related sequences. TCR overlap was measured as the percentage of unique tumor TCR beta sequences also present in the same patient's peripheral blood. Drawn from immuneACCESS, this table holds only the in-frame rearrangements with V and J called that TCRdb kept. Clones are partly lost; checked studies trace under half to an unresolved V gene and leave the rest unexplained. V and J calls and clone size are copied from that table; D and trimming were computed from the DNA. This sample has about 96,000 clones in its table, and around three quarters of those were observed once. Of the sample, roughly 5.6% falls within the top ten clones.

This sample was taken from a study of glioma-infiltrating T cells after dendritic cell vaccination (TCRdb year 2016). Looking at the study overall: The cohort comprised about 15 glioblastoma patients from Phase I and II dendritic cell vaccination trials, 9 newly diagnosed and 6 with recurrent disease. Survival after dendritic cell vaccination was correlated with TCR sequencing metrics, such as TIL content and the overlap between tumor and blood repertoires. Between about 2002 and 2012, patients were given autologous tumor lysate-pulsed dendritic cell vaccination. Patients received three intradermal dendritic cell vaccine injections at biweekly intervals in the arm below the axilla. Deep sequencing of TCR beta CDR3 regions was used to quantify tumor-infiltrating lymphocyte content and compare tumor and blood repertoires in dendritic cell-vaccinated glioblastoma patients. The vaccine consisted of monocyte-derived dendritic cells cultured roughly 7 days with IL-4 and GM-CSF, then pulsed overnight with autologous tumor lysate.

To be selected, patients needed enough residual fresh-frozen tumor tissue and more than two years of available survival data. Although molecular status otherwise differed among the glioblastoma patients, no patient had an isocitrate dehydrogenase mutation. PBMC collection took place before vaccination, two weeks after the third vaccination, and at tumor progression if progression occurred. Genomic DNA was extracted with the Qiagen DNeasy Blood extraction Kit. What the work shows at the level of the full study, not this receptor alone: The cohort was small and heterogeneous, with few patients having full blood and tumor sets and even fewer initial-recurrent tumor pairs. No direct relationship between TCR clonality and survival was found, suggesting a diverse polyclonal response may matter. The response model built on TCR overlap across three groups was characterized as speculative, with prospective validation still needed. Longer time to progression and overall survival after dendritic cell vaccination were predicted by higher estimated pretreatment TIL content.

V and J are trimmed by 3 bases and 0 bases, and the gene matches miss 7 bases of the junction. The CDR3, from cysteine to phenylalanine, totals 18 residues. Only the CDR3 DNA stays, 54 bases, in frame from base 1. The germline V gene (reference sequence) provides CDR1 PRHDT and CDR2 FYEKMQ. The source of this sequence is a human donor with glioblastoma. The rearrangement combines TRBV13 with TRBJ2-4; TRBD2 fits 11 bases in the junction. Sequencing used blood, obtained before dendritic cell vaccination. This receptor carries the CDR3 CASSFSLAGGIAKNIQYF. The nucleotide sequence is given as TGTGCCAGCAGCTTTTCTCTAGCGGGAGGTATAGCCAAAAACATTCAGTACTTC. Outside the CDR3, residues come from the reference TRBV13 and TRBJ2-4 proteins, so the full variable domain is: AAGVIQSPRHLIKEKRETATLKCYPIPRHDTVYWYQQGPGQDPQFLISFYEKMQSDKGSIPDRFSAQQFSDYHSELNMSSLELGDSALYFCASSFSLAGGIAKNIQYFGAGTRLSVL.